A selection of T cell receptor beta chains follows, all from one sample in a study of T cell responses to AZD1222 COVID-19 vaccine. The table came from immunoSEQ multiplex PCR; TCRdb's copy has only in-frame clones and leaves some out. The profile covers some 150,000 clones, with around 86% appearing a single time and around 4.3% taken by the ten largest. Specimen: peripheral blood, collected on day 0 of MenACWY control vaccination. The receptor set was obtained from an adult in good health. The CDR3 runs from the conserved cysteine through the conserved F or W. D genes are given only for firm matches. Size is omitted from some rows. Given values are once, few, many or a class for expanded clones.

>TRBJ2-1|-|TRBV3-1/TRBV3-2|-
TGTGCCAGCAGCCAATGGTCGAATGAGCAGTTCTTC
CASSQWSNEQFF
>TRBJ1-2|TRBD1|TRBV19|-
TGTGCCAGTAGTGCACAGGGGGCGGGCGATGGCTACACCTTC
CASSAQGAGDGYTF
>TRBJ2-7|TRBD1|TRBV5-4|-
TGTGCCAGCAGCCCGGGACAGGGGGGTTACTACGAGCAGTACTTC
CASSPGQGGYYEQYF
>TRBJ2-3|TRBD2|TRBV6-5|-
TGTGCCAGCACTCAGACTAGCGGGGGGGGAGATACGCAGTATTTT
CASTQTSGGGDTQYF
>TRBJ2-3|-|TRBV11-3|-
TGTGCCAGCAGCTTAACTGGGGCAGATACGCAGTATTTT
CASSLTGADTQYF
>TRBJ2-1|TRBD2|TRBV14|-
TGTGCCAGCAGCCAGACTAGCGGGGGTGAGCAGTTCTTC
CASSQTSGGEQFF
>TRBJ2-3|-|TRBV4-2|few
TGTGCCAGCAGCCAAGATTTAAACCAAAGGGGGCAGTATTTT
CASSQDLNQRGQYF
>TRBJ1-6|-|TRBV7-2|-
TGTGCCAGCAGGGACCGGACAGCAAGGGGATCACCCCTCCACTTT
CASRDRTARGSPLHF
>TRBJ2-1|-|TRBV6-6|few
TGTGCCAGCACTCCACGGGAATACAATGAGCAGTTCTTC
CASTPREYNEQFF
>TRBJ1-2|TRBD1|TRBV11-3|-
TGTGCCAGCAGCTCCCGACCCGACAGGGGGCTGGAGGGCTACACCTTC
CASSSRPDRGLEGYTF
>TRBJ2-2|TRBD1|TRBV5-1|few
TGCGCCAGCAGGCCGGGACAGATGAACACCGGGGAGCTGTTTTTT
CASRPGQMNTGELFF
>TRBJ1-4|TRBD1|TRBV18|-
TGTGCCAGCTCACCACTCGGACAGGGTGGTGAAAAACTGTTTTTT
CASSPLGQGGEKLFF
>TRBJ1-2|-|TRBV19|-
TGTGCCAGTAGTATTGGAGGAGGCTACACCTTC
CASSIGGGYTF
>TRBJ1-3|-|TRBV5-8|-
TGTGCCAGCAGCTTGGCCGGGGGACTCTCTGGAAACACCATATATTTT
CASSLAGGLSGNTIYF
>TRBJ1-4|-|TRBV15|-
TGTGCCACCAGCAGAGATCGGCACAGACAAGAAAAACTGTTTTTT
CATSRDRHRQEKLFF
>TRBJ1-4|-|TRBV10-1|-
TGCGCCAGCAGTGAGGGGGGAGTGACAACTAATGAAAAACTGTTTTTT
CASSEGGVTTNEKLFF
>TRBJ2-3|-|TRBV28|-
TGTGCCAGCAGTCCCCGGACACCTACGCAGTATTTT
CASSPRTPTQYF
>TRBJ1-1|TRBD1|TRBV7-3|-
TGTGCCAGCAGCGCGACAGGGGGGACTGAAGCTTTCTTT
CASSATGGTEAFF
>TRBJ1-1|-|TRBV27|-
TGTGCCAGCAGTCGGGAACCACAGGGGAACACTGAAGCTTTCTTT
CASSREPQGNTEAFF
>TRBJ1-1|-|TRBV11-2|-
TGTGCCAGCAGCCTCGGGATGGGGGAGAAGACTGAAGCTTTCTTT
CASSLGMGEKTEAFF
>TRBJ1-6|-|TRBV14|-
TGTGCCAGCAGCCAAGGGCGGGGTCGATTGAGGGGTTCACCCCTCCACTTT
CASSQGRGRLRGSPLHF
>TRBJ2-2|-|TRBV7-6|-
TGTGCCAGCAGCGTCTACAACACCGGGGAGCTGTTTTTT
CASSVYNTGELFF
>TRBJ2-2|-|TRBV4-2|-
TGTGCCAGCAGCGAGGGGGGGGCTACCGGGGAGCTGTTTTTT
CASSEGGATGELFF
>TRBJ1-5|TRBD1|TRBV2|-
TGTGCCAGCAGGGGGGACAGGGGGAGCAATCAGCCCCAGCATTTT
CASRGDRGSNQPQHF
>TRBJ2-2|TRBD2|TRBV7-2|-
TGTGCCAGCAGCTTACGCGGGGGGGCGAACACCGGGGAGCTGTTTTTT
CASSLRGGANTGELFF
>TRBJ1-2|-|TRBV30|-
TGTGCCTGGAGTCCTGACTCTTACTATGGCTACACCTTC
CAWSPDSYYGYTF
>TRBJ2-6|-|TRBV4-2|-
TGTGCCAGCAGCCAAGAGGGCAGCTCTGGGGCCAACGTCCTGACTTTC
CASSQEGSSGANVLTF
>TRBJ2-7|-|TRBV11-2|-
TGTGCCAGCAGCTTAGAGTGGGCCTTCTCCTCCGAGCAGTACTTC
CASSLEWAFSSEQYF